This T cell receptor (beta chain) was recovered during a study of blood T cell repertoires in COVID-19. Study context: The cDNA or gDNA used as material had been derived from T cells, B-cell-depleted T cells, or PBMCs.

CDR3 length equals 14 residues. CDR1 MNHEY and CDR2 SVGAGI come from the germline V gene. V trimming: 2 bases; J trimming: 6 bases; junction bases outside the gene matches: 4. Using immunoSEQ multiplex PCR, the repertoire was profiled, and TCRdb retains in-frame clones only, with some absent. This table holds over 45,000 clones, around 86% found once. In its sample, this clone was seen a few times. Input material: peripheral blood. The V and J genes are TRBV6-5 and TRBJ1-2, with 9 bases lining up with TRBD1. The sequence derives from a woman aged 80 or older with active or convalescent COVID-19. CDR3 nucleotides: TGTGCCAGCAGTTACCAGGGACAGGGAGATGGCTACACCTTC. As protein: CASSYQGQGDGYTF.